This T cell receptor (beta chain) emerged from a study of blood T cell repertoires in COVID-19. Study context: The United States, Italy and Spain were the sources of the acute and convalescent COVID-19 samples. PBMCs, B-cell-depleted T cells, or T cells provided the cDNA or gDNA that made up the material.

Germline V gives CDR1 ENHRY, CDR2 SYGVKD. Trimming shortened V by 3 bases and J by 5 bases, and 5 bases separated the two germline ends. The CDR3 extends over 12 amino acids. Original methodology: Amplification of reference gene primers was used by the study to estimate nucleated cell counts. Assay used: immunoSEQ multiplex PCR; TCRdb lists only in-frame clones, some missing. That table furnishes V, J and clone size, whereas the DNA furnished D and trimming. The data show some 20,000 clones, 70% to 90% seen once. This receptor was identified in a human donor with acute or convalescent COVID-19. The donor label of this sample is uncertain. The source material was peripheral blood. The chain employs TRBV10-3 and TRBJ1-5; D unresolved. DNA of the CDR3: TGTGCCATCAGTGAAGAGGATCAGCCCCAGCATTTT. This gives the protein CAISEEDQPQHF.